This entry features one TCR beta chain sequence. Antigen: not known. This record comes from a study of vaccination and CD4 T cells after COVID-19. This CDR3 has 12 amino acids. The germline V gene has CDR1 LGHDT and CDR2 YNNKEL (reference sequence). The V end lost 6 bases, the J end lost 14 bases, and 14 bases lay between the germline ends. Treatment meaning: approximately 9-day PBMC culture with coronavirus spike peptide pools or control peptides (ViraFEST assay). Study-wide results and caveats: Convalescent patients' clones that were vaccine-specific were spike mono-reactive in 304 of 307 cases.

Scientists ran DNA taken from cultured CD4+ T cells through the Oncomine TCR Beta short-read assay for sequencing. TCRdb analysed the PCR reads with MiXCR anew, one entry per CDR3 protein. The repertoire consists of approximately 18,000 distinct CDR3 sequences, with 80% to 85% occurring once and the leading ten covering about 15%. This specimen was CD4+ T cells from blood, cultured in vitro, taken after SARS-CoV-2 vaccination. This clonotype originated in a human donor who received a COVID-19 vaccine. The chain combines TRBV3-1 with TRBJ1-6; tentatively, D is TRBD1 (5 bases). The CDR3 DNA reads as TGTGCCAGCAGGGGGGGGAGTACCACCCTCCACTTT. Amino acids: CASRGGSTTLHF.